Listed below are T cell receptor beta chains from one sample, sequenced in a study of cytomegalovirus exposure and HLA in healthy donors. Profiled with immunoSEQ multiplex PCR; TCRdb holds only in-frame clones, not every one. The sample shows around 150,000 clones, around 80% of them seen only once. Source material: PBMCs. Receptors originate from a man aged 30 to 45 in good health and CMV-seronegative. Each CDR3 is given with its conserved first and last residue. D genes are given only for firm matches. Size values are once, few and many counts, or a class for expanded clones, and some rows have none.

j_call	clone_size	v_call	d_call	cdr3_nt	cdr3_aa
TRBJ1-1	-	TRBV7-8	TRBD1	TGTGCCAGCAGCCAACGACAGGGACAGAACACTGAAGCTTTCTTT	CASSQRQGQNTEAFF
TRBJ1-4	-	TRBV30	-	TGTGCCTGGAACTTTGGGTCGGGGGAAAAACTGTTTTTT	CAWNFGSGEKLFF
TRBJ2-7	-	TRBV7-6	-	TGTGCCAGCAGCTTATTTTCAGGGTCGGACTACGAGCAGTACTTC	CASSLFSGSDYEQYF
TRBJ2-7	-	TRBV5-1	TRBD2	TGCGCCAGCAGTTTTTCCTTTAGCGGGGGCGGCTCCTACGAGCAGTACTTC	CASSFSFSGGGSYEQYF
TRBJ1-2	-	TRBV30	-	TGTGCCTGGAGTGTCGCCGTGAGGCCTGGCTACACCTTC	CAWSVAVRPGYTF
TRBJ2-5	-	TRBV5-1	-	TGCGCCAGCAGCCCGGGGGCGGGAGTACTACAAGAGACCCAGTACTTC	CASSPGAGVLQETQYF
TRBJ1-1	-	TRBV5-1	-	TGCGCCAGCAGCTTGGCCAACAGGGTGGAGGACACTGAAGCTTTCTTT	CASSLANRVEDTEAFF
TRBJ1-2	-	TRBV5-6	-	TGTGCCAGCAGCGGCGCGGGGGGGGGCCCTAACTATGGCTACACCTTC	CASSGAGGGPNYGYTF
TRBJ1-5	-	TRBV4-1	TRBD1	TGCGCCAGCAGCCTAGACGGACAGGGGGATCAGCCCCAGCATTTT	CASSLDGQGDQPQHF
TRBJ2-3	-	TRBV5-1	TRBD2	TGCGCCAGCAGATCCGGGACTAGCTCTCCAGATACGCAGTATTTT	CASRSGTSSPDTQYF
TRBJ2-3	once	TRBV5-1	TRBD2	TGCGCCAGCAGCACCCCAGCGGGGCCGAGGGCAGATACGCAGTATTTT	CASSTPAGPRADTQYF
TRBJ1-6	-	TRBV27	-	TGTGCCAGCAGCCACAGCAATTCACCCCTCCACTTT	CASSHSNSPLHF
TRBJ1-2	-	TRBV9	-	TGTGCCAGCAACCCCGGGGGGACGAACGGCTATGGCTACACCTTC	CASNPGGTNGYGYTF
TRBJ2-7	-	TRBV28	TRBD2	TGTGCCAGCAGTTTCGAAATTAAGCCGGGACTAAGCTCCTACGAGCAGTACTTC	CASSFEIKPGLSSYEQYF
TRBJ1-1	-	TRBV18	-	TGTGCCAGCTCACCACCGGGGGCGAGAACTGAAGCTTTCTTT	CASSPPGARTEAFF
TRBJ2-3	-	TRBV6-1	TRBD2	TGTGCCAGCAACTCATTCAGCGGGGGGGCAAATACGCAGTATTTT	CASNSFSGGANTQYF
TRBJ2-5	-	TRBV12-5	-	TGTGCTAGTGGAACAGGCCTCGTAGAGACCCAGTACTTC	CASGTGLVETQYF
TRBJ1-1	few	TRBV10-3	-	TGTGCCATCAGTGAGCGGGAGGTGAACACTGAAGCTTTCTTT	CAISEREVNTEAFF
TRBJ1-1	-	TRBV7-9	-	TGTGCCAGCAGCTTAGGACAGCTCACTGAAGCTTTCTTT	CASSLGQLTEAFF
TRBJ1-2	-	TRBV5-8	TRBD1	TGTGCCAGCAGGCGGACAGGGGTGGGCTATGGCTACACCTTC	CASRRTGVGYGYTF
TRBJ2-2	once	TRBV2	-	TGTGCCAGCAGAGAGGGCGCGAACACCGGGGAGCTGTTTTTT	CASREGANTGELFF
TRBJ2-7	once	TRBV28	-	TGTGCCAGCAGTTTAGGGGGGATTGGGTACGAGCAGTACTTC	CASSLGGIGYEQYF
TRBJ1-5	few	TRBV5-4	-	TGTGCCAGCAGCTACGGGGGAGCGACTCAGCCCCAGCATTTT	CASSYGGATQPQHF
TRBJ1-2	-	TRBV2	TRBD1	TGTGCCAGCAGCGGACAGGGTTCACTCTCTAACTATGGCTACACCTTC	CASSGQGSLSNYGYTF
TRBJ1-4	-	TRBV5-1	-	TGCGCCAGCAGCCTCTCCCCAGGGCGAGACGAAAAACTGTTTTTT	CASSLSPGRDEKLFF
TRBJ1-5	-	TRBV5-1	-	TGCGCCAGCAGCTTGTTAAGGGGAGGGAATCAGCCCCAGAATTTT	CASSLLRGGNQPQNF
TRBJ1-3	-	TRBV4-1	-	TGCGCCAGCAGCCAAGCAGCTAGGTCTGGAAACACCATATATTTT	CASSQAARSGNTIYF
TRBJ1-2	-	TRBV7-9	-	TGTGCCAGCAGCTCGGACATCTCTCTGGGCTACACCTTC	CASSSDISLGYTF
TRBJ2-5	-	TRBV5-4	TRBD1	TGTGCCAGCAGCTTGGCCGAAGACAGGGAAGAGACCCAGTACTTC	CASSLAEDREETQYF
TRBJ1-5	once	TRBV19	TRBD1	TGTGCCAGTAGTATGGGACAGGGCGTCGGTCAGCCCCAGCATTTT	CASSMGQGVGQPQHF
TRBJ2-1	-	TRBV5-4	TRBD2	TGTGCCAGCAGCTTAGCTAGCGGGGGCGGGTTTGTCTCCTACAATGAGCAGTTCTTC	CASSLASGGGFVSYNEQFF
TRBJ2-7	-	TRBV5-1	TRBD2	TGCGCCAGCAGGGCCGGACTAGCGGGAGTCTTTCAGTACGAGCAGTACTTC	CASRAGLAGVFQYEQYF
TRBJ2-5	few	TRBV27	-	TGTGCCAGCAGGCCCTACGGGTTAGGGACCCAGTACTTC	CASRPYGLGTQYF
TRBJ1-2	-	TRBV20-1	-	TGCAGTGCTAGCCCCGGAGGGGGCTACACCTTC	CSASPGGGYTF
TRBJ1-5	-	TRBV28	TRBD1	TGTGCCAGCAGTTTATCCTACACAGGGGAGAGACAGCCCCAGCATTTT	CASSLSYTGERQPQHF
TRBJ2-5	-	TRBV6-1	-	TGTGCCAGCAGTGAACACAGACAAGAGACCCAGTACTTC	CASSEHRQETQYF
TRBJ2-1	-	TRBV5-1	TRBD2	TGCGCCAGCAGCTATGGGGGCCTAGCGGGAGTCAATGAGCAGTTCTTC	CASSYGGLAGVNEQFF
TRBJ1-5	-	TRBV7-2	-	TGTGCCAGCAGCCTTTGGACAGCCCACAATCAGCCCCAGCATTTT	CASSLWTAHNQPQHF
TRBJ1-5	-	TRBV19	-	TGTGCCAGTAGTATCCGGGGGAGCAATCAGCCCCAGCATTTT	CASSIRGSNQPQHF
TRBJ2-1	once	TRBV18	TRBD2	TGTGCCAGCTCACCACCTAAATCTAGCGGGATCCATGAGCAGTTCTTC	CASSPPKSSGIHEQFF
TRBJ2-3	-	TRBV20-1	-	TGCAGTGCCCCCCGGGAGAGCAAGCAGTATTTT	CSAPRESKQYF
TRBJ1-6	-	TRBV28	-	TGTGCCAGCTCGCCAGGGGATAATTCACCCCTCCACTTT	CASSPGDNSPLHF
TRBJ2-1	many	TRBV5-1	TRBD2	TGCGCCAGCAGCTTGTCGGGGGGGCGGCAGTTCTTC	CASSLSGGRQFF
TRBJ1-1	-	TRBV27	-	TGTGCCACCCAAGTGGGTTGGAGCACTGAAGCTTTCTTT	CATQVGWSTEAFF
TRBJ2-4	-	TRBV6-1	TRBD1	TGTGCCAGCAGGCCGGGACAGGGAGCCAAAAACATTCAGTACTTC	CASRPGQGAKNIQYF
TRBJ2-5	-	TRBV15	-	TGTGCCACCAGCAGGGCAGGGGAAGGGCAGTACTTC	CATSRAGEGQYF
TRBJ2-3	-	TRBV9	-	TGTGCCAGCAGCCGCGTGGGGAGAGGGTCTGATACGCAGTATTTT	CASSRVGRGSDTQYF
TRBJ2-5	-	TRBV15	TRBD1	TGTGCCACCAGCAGCAGACAGGGGCTCCAAGAGACCCAGTACTTC	CATSSRQGLQETQYF
TRBJ1-6	-	TRBV7-2	-	TGTGCCAGCAGCTCCCAACTCTTCGGTTCGAGTTCACCCCTCCACTTT	CASSSQLFGSSSPLHF
TRBJ2-5	-	TRBV19	-	TGTGCCAGTAGTTTCAGGGTGGAAGAGACCCAGTACTTC	CASSFRVEETQYF
TRBJ1-4	few	TRBV4-1	-	TGCGCCAGCAGCCAGGAAAGGGTGGAGCAGGGGGAAAAACTGTTTTTT	CASSQERVEQGEKLFF
TRBJ2-5	-	TRBV18	-	TGTGCCAGCTCATCTACTAGCTTGGGACAAGAGACCCAGTACTTC	CASSSTSLGQETQYF